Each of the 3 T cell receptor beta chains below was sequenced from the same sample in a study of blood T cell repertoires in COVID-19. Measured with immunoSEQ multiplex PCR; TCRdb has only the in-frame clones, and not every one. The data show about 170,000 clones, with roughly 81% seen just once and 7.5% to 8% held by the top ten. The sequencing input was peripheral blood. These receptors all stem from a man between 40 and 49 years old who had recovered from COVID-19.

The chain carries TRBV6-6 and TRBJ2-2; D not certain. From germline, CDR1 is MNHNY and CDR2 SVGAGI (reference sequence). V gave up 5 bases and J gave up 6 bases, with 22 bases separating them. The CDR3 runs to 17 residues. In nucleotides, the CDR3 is TGTGCCAGCAGTCTCTCCGACTTGCAAGTCTTGTCCGGGGAGCTGTTTTTT. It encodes CASSLSDLQVLSGELFF.

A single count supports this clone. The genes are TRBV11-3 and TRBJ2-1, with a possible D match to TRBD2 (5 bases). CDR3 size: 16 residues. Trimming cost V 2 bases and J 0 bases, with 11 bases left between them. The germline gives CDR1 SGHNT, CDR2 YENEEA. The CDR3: CASSLLIGSSYNEQFF. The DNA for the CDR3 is TGTGCCAGCAGCTTATTGATAGGGAGCTCCTACAATGAGCAGTTCTTC.

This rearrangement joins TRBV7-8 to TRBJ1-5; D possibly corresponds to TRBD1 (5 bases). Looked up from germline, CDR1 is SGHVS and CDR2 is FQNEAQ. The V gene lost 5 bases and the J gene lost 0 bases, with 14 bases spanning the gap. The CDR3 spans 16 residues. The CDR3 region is CASSKQAPYSNQPQHF. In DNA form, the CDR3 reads TGTGCCAGCAGCAAACAGGCTCCTTATAGCAATCAGCCCCAGCATTTT.